This T cell receptor beta chain emerged from a study of blood T cell repertoires in COVID-19. The data were produced by immunoSEQ multiplex PCR, yet TCRdb's version contains in-frame clones alone and is incomplete. In the table there are 150,000 to 200,000 clones, around nine tenths of which are singletons. In its sample, this clone was seen a few times. Recruits, aged about 18 to 100 years, lived in 20 to 30 US areas. Self-reported history from a screening survey and questionnaire set each donor's cohort. This TCR came from a woman between 18 and 29 years old who had recovered from COVID-19. Sequencing input: PBMCs or T cells enriched from blood (not recorded which).

This chain's CDR3 is CASSAWTRDHREQYF. CDR3 coding DNA: TGTGCCAGCAGCGCCTGGACTAGAGATCATAGAGAGCAGTACTTC. The chain employs TRBV7-9 and TRBJ2-7; 7 bases map to TRBD2. CDR1 and CDR2 from the germline V gene are SEHNR and FQNEAQ (reference sequence). CDR3 size: 15 residues. Trimming cost V 5 bases and J 7 bases; bases outside gene matches: 14.